This TCR beta chain was sequenced during a study of low-dose radiotherapy and immunotherapy resistance in tumors. Study-wide context: The fractionation for Cohort 1 was 0.5 Gy per fraction every 2 weeks, totaling 6.5 Gy. The treatment that patients received was intravenous nivolumab 240 mg every two weeks plus ipilimumab 1 mg/kg every six weeks.

The CDR3 is 14 residues long. V was clipped by 3 bases and J by 2 bases; unmatched bases: 4. Germline values: CDR1 SQVTM, CDR2 ANQGSEA. This clonotype was seen ten or more times. Indicated time point: before trial treatment. Nivolumab, ipilimumab, aspirin, low-dose cyclophosphamide and low-dose radiotherapy were all administered to the donors. Covering alpha and beta chains, TRAV- and TRBV-specific primers were used for the first-strand cDNA. TCR amplification ran 15 to 25 PCR cycles using constant-region and V-primer adapter primers. MiXCR, applied by TCRdb to the reads, yields one record per CDR3 protein. Of tens of thousands of distinct CDR3 sequences in the sample, 15% to 20% are singletons; the top ten hold 2.8%.

The sequence was collected from a male donor with prostate cancer. The rearrangement joins TRBV29-1 to TRBJ2-1, with TRBD1 matching 7 bases. The sample in question was PBMCs, obtained before treatment. The CDR3 region has the DNA TGCAGCGTTGACAGGCAGGGGGCCTACAATGAGCAGTTCTTC. This translates into CSVDRQGAYNEQFF.